This TCR beta chain was observed in a study of T-cell reconstitution after alpha-beta-depleted transplantation in children. Points from the study as a whole: Surviving recipient T cells and thymic progenitors produced the high day-60 TCRbeta diversity seen in some patients. Reportedly, only several hundred clones from non-depleted graft cells drove alpha-beta T-cell counts at about two months. When one year had passed after transplant, most T-cell counts and diversity came from newly produced T cells.

Unique molecular identifiers were built into the TCRbeta library. TCRdb recomputed calls from the PCR reads with MiXCR, one row per CDR3 protein. This table holds fewer than 550,000 distinct CDR3 sequences, approximately 10% found once. Of note for this clonotype: Its antigen is unidentified.

The V end was cut by 7 bases, the J end by 1 base, with 15 bases between. This CDR3 is built from 15 residues. From germline, CDR1 is SGHRS and CDR2 YFSETQ. The chain uses TRBV5-1 and TRBJ2-1, with D possibly TRBD1 on 6 matching bases. This clonotype was obtained from a female patient aged 2-10 years who had a stem cell transplant for aplastic anemia, so the T cells may come from the graft donor. Sequences were derived from PBMCs, mostly from graft donor cells, sampled 180 days after TCRalphabeta/CD19-depleted stem cell transplant. The CDR3 sequence: CASFGGGQSYNEQFF. Written as DNA, the CDR3 is TGCGCCAGCTTTGGGGGCGGGCAGTCCTACAATGAGCAGTTCTTC.